This record looks at one T cell receptor beta chain sequence and its context. Its cognate antigen is unknown. These data come from a study of T cell repertoires in cytomegalovirus infection. General study results and limits: Frequencies of public TCR beta families were cumulated, and this identified carriers of CMV plus the relevant HLA.

Per the germline V gene, CDR1 is SGHTA and CDR2 is FQGTGA. Trimming removed 2 bases from V and 5 bases from J; junction bases left unmatched: 2. The CDR3 runs to 14 residues. TCRdb independently ran MiXCR on the reads; one entry per CDR3 protein. In the table there are around 240,000 distinct CDR3 sequences, over 20% of which are singletons. V usage is TRBV7-3 and J usage is TRBJ2-3; 9 nucleotides align to TRBD2. This sequence was found in a human donor in good health (CMV status not recorded). Some clones in this sample may be carry-over from other donors' samples. Material: CD8+ T cells from PBMCs. The CDR3 DNA reads TGTGCCAGCAGCTTATTGCGGGGGGGAGATACGCAGTATTTT. Protein product: CASSLLRGGDTQYF.